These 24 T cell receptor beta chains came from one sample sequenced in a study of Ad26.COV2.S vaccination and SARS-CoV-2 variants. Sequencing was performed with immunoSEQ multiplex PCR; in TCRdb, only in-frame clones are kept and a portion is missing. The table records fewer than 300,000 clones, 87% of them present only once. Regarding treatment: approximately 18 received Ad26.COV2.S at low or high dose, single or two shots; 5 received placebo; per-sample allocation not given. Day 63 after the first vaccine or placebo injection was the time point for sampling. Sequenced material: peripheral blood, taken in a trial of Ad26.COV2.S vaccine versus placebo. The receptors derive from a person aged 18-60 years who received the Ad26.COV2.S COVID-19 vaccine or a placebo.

CDR3 bases: TGTGCCAGCAGCCAAGAAAGGGGGATCGCAGATACGCAGTATTTT. It yields the protein CASSQERGIADTQYF. The rearrangement joins TRBV3-1 (or the pseudogene TRBV3-2) to TRBJ2-3; D is possibly TRBD1 (6 bases). The CDR3 contains 15 residues. Per germline, CDR1 LGHDT and CDR2 YNNKEL (reference sequence). The germline V and J ends were trimmed by 0 bases and 4 bases, with 11 bases remaining between them.

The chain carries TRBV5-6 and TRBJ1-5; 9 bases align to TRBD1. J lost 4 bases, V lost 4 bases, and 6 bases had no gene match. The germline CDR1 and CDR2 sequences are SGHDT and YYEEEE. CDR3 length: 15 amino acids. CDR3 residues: CASSLGQGTNQPQHF. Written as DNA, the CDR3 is TGTGCCAGCAGCCTCGGACAGGGGACAAATCAGCCCCAGCATTTT.

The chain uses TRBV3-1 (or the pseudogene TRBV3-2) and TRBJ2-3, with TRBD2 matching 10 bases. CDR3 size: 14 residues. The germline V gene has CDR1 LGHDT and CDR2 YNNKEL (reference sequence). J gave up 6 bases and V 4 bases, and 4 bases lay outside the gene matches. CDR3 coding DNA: TGTGCCAGCAGCCCCGGGACTAGCGCCGATACGCAGTATTTT. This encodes CASSPGTSADTQYF.

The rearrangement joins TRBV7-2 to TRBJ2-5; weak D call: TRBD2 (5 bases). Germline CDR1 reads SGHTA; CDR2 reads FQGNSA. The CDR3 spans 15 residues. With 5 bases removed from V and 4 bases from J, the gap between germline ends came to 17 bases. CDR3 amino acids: CASSVTGGRLETQYF. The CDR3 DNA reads TGTGCCAGCAGCGTAACTGGCGGGCGGCTAGAGACCCAGTACTTC.

The CDR3 sequence: CASSDTFGNQPQHF. DNA of the CDR3: TGTGCCAGCAGTGACACATTCGGCAATCAGCCCCAGCATTTT. This sequence joins TRBV6-1 and TRBJ1-5; D is uncertain. Trimming cost V 3 bases and J 2 bases, with 8 bases left between them. Per the germline V gene, CDR1 is MNHNS and CDR2 is SASEGT. This CDR3 has 14 residues.

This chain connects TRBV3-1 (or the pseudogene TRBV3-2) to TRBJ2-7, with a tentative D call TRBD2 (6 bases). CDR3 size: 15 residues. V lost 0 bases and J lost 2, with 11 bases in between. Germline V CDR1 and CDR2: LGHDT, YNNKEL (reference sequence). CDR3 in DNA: TGTGCCAGCAGCCAAGATAGCGGTAGCACCTACGAGCAGTACTTC. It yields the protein CASSQDSGSTYEQYF.

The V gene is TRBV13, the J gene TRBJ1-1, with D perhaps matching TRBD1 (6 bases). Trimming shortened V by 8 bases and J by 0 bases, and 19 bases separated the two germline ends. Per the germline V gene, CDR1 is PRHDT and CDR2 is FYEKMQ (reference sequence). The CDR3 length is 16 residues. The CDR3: CASLLRQVNMNTEAFF. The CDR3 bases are TGTGCCAGCCTCCTGCGACAGGTTAACATGAACACTGAAGCTTTCTTT.

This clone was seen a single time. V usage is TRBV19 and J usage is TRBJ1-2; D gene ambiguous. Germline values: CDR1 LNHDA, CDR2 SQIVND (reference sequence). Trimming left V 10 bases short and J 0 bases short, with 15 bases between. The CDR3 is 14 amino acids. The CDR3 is CATSRAPANYGYTF. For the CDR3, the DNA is TGTGCCACCTCACGGGCTCCAGCTAACTATGGCTACACCTTC. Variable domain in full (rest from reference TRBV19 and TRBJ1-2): DGGITQSPKYLFRKEGQNVTLSCEQNLNHDAMYWYRQDPGQGLRLIYYSQIVNDFQKGDIAEGYSVSREKKESFPLTVTSAQKNPTAFYLCATSRAPANYGYTFGSGTRLTVV.

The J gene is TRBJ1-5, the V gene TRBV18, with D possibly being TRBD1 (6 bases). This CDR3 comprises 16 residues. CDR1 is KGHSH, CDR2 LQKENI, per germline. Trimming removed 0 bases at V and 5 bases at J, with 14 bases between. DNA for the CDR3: TGTGCCAGCTCACCACCGGGGGCGCAGGCCTATCAGCCCCAGCATTTT. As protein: CASSPPGAQAYQPQHF. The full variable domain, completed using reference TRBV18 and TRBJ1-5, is NAGVMQNPRHLVRRRGQEARLRCSPMKGHSHVYWYRQLPEEGLKFMVYLQKENIIDESGMPKERFSAEFPKEGPSILRIQQVVRGDSAAYFCASSPPGAQAYQPQHFGDGTRLSIL.

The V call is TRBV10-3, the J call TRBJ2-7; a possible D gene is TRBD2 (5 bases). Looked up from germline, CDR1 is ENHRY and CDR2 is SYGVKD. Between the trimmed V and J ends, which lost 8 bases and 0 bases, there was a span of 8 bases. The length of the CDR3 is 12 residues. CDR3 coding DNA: TGTGCCATCGGACTTAGCTCCTACGAGCAGTACTTC. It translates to CAIGLSSYEQYF.

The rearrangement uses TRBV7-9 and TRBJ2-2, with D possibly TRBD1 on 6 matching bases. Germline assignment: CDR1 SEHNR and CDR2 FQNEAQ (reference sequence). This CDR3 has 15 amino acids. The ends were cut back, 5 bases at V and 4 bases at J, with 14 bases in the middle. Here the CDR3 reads CASSRRGQSTGELFF. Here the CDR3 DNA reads TGTGCCAGCAGCCGCAGGGGACAAAGCACCGGGGAGCTGTTTTTT.

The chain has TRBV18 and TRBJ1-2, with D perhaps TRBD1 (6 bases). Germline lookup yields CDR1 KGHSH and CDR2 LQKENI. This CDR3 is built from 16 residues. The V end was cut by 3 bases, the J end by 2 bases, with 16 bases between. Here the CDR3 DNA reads TGTGCCAGCTCACCGATACAGGGACGTCAGAACTATGGCTACACCTTC. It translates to CASSPIQGRQNYGYTF.

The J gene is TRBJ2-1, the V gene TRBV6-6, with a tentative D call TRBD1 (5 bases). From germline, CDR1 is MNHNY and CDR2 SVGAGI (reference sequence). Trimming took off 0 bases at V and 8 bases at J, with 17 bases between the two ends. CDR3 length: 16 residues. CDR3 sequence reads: CASSYSNPRVVDEQFF. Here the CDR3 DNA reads TGTGCCAGCAGTTACTCGAATCCCAGGGTTGTGGATGAGCAGTTCTTC.

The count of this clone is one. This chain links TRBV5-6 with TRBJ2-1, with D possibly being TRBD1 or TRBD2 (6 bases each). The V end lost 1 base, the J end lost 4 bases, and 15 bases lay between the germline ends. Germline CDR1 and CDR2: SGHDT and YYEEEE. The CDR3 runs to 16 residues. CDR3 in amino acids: CASSLYGGQWYNEQFF. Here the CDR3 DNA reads TGTGCCAGCAGCTTGTATGGGGGGCAATGGTACAATGAGCAGTTCTTC.

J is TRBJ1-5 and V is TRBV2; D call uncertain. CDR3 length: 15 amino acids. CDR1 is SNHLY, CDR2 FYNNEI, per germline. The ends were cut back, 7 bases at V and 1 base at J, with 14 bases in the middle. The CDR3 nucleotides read TGTGCCAGCAAAGAACGGTCGCGGAGCAATCAGCCCCAGCATTTT. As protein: CASKERSRSNQPQHF.

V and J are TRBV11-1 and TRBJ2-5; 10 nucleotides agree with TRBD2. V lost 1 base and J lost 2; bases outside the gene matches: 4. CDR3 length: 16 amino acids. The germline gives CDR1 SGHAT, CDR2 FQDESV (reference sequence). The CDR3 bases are TGTGCCAGCAGCTTAGTGGCTAGCGGGGGACAAGAGACCCAGTACTTC. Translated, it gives CASSLVASGGQETQYF.

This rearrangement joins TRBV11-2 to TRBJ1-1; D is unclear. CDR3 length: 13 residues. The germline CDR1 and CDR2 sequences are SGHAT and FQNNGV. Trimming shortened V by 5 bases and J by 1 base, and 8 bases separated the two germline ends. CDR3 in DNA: TGTGCCAGCAGCCATACGCAGAACACTGAAGCTTTCTTT. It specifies CASSHTQNTEAFF.

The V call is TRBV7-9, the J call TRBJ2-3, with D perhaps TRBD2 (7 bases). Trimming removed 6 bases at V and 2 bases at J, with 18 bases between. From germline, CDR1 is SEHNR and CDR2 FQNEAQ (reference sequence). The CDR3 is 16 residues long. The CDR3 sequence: CASSFTGTIPTDTQYF. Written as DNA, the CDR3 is TGTGCCAGCAGTTTTACAGGGACTATACCCACAGATACGCAGTATTTT.

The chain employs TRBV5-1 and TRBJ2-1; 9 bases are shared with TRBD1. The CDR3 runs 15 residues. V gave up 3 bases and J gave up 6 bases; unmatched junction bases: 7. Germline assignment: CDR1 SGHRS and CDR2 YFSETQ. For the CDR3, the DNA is TGCGCCAGCAGCTGGTTGGGACAGGGAAGCAATGAGCAGTTCTTC. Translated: CASSWLGQGSNEQFF.

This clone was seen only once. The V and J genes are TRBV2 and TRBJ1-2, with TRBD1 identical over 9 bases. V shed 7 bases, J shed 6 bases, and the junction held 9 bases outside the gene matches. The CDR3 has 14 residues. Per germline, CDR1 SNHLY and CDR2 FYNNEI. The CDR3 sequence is CASIGLTGGNGYTF. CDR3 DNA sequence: TGTGCCAGCATAGGTTTAACAGGGGGCAATGGCTACACCTTC.

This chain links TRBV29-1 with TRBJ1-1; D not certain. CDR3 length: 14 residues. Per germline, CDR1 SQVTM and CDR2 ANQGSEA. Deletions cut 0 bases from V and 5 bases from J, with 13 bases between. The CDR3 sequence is CSVEEGRKGTEAFF. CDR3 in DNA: TGCAGCGTTGAAGAAGGACGGAAAGGGACTGAAGCTTTCTTT.

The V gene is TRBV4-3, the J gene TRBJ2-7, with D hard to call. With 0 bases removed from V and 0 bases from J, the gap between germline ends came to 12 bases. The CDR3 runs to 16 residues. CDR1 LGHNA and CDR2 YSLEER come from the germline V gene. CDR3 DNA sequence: TGCGCCAGCAGCCAAGATTTATCACAGAACTCCTACGAGCAGTACTTC. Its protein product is CASSQDLSQNSYEQYF.

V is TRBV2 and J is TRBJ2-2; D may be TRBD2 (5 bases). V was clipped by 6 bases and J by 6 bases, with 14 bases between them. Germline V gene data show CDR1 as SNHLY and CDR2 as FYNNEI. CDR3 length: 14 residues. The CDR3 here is CASRPGSAAGELFF. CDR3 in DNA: TGTGCCAGCAGGCCGGGGTCAGCAGCCGGGGAGCTGTTTTTT.

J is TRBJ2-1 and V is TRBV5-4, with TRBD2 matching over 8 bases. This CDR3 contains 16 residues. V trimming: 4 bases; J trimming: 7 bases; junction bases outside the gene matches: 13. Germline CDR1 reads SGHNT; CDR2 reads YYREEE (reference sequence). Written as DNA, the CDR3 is TGTGCCAGCAGCCTTCTCTTCGGGGGGGCCGGAAATGAGCAGTTCTTC. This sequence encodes CASSLLFGGAGNEQFF.